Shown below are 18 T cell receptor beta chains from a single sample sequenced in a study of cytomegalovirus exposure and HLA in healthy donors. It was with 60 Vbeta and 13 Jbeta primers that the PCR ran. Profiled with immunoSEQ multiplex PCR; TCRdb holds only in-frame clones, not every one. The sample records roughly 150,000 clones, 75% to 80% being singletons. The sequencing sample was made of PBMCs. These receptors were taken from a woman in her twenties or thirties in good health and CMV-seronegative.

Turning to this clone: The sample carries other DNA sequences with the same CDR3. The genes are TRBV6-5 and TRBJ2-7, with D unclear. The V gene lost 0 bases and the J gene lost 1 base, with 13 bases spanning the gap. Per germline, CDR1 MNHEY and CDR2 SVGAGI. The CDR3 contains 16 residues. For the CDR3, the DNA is TGTGCCAGCAGTTACTCTCCAGGCGCTACTTCCTACGAGCAGTACTTC. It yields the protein CASSYSPGATSYEQYF.

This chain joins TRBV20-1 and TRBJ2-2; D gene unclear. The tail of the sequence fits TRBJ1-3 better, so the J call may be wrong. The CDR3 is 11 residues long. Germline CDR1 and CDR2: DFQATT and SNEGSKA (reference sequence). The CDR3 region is CSARGGNTIYF. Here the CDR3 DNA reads TGCAGTGCTAGAGGCGGAAACACCATATATTTT.

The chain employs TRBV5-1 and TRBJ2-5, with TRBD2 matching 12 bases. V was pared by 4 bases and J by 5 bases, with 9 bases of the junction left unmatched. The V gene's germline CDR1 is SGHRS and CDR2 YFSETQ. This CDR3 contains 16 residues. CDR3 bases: TGCGCCAGCAGCCCGGGGACTAGCGGGCCGAGGGAGACCCAGTACTTC. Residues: CASSPGTSGPRETQYF.

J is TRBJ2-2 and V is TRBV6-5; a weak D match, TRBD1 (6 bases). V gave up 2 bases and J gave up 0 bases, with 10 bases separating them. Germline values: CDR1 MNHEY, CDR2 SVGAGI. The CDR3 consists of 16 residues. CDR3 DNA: TGTGCCAGCAGTTACATACAGGGCGCGAACACCGGGGAGCTGTTTTTT. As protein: CASSYIQGANTGELFF.

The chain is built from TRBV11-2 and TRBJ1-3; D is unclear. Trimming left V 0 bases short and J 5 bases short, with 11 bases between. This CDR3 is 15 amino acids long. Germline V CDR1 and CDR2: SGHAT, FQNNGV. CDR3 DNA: TGTGCCAGCAGCTTAGATGTCAGATCTCGAAACACCATATATTTT. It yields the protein CASSLDVRSRNTIYF. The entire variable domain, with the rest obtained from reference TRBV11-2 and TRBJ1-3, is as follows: EAGVAQSPRYKIIEKRQSVAFWCNPISGHATLYWYQQILGQGPKLLIQFQNNGVVDDSQLPKDRFSAERLKGVDSTLKIQPAKLEDSAVYLCASSLDVRSRNTIYFGEGSWLTVV.

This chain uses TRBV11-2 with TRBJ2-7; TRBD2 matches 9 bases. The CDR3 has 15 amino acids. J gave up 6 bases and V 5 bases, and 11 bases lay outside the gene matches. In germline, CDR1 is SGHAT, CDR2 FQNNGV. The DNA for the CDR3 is TGTGCCAGCAGCCGGGCAGGCGGGGGGGCCCCCGAGCAGTACTTC. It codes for CASSRAGGGAPEQYF. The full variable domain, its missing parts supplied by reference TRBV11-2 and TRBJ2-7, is EAGVAQSPRYKIIEKRQSVAFWCNPISGHATLYWYQQILGQGPKLLIQFQNNGVVDDSQLPKDRFSAERLKGVDSTLKIQPAKLEDSAVYLCASSRAGGGAPEQYFGPGTRLTVT.

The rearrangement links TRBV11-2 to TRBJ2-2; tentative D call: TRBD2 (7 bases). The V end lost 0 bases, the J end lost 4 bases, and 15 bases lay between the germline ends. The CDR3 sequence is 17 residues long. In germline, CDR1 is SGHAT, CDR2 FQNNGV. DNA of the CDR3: TGTGCCAGCAGCTTAGATCGGGCGCGGGGGCGCACCGGGGAGCTGTTTTTT. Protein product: CASSLDRARGRTGELFF.

The DNA for the CDR3 is TGTGCCAGCAGTGAATCCGGTGTTGTGAACACTGAAGCTTTCTTT. The encoded protein is CASSESGVVNTEAFF. The rearrangement uses TRBV25-1 and TRBJ1-1; D unclear. V was clipped by 1 base and J by 0 bases, with 9 bases between them. Germline-derived CDR1 and CDR2 are MGHDK and SYGVNS. This CDR3 is built from 15 residues. Full variable domain (remainder filled in from reference TRBV25-1 and TRBJ1-1): EADIYQTPRYLVIGTGKKITLECSQTMGHDKMYWYQQDPGMELHLIHYSYGVNSTEKGDLSSESTVSRIRTEHFPLTLESARPSHTSQYLCASSESGVVNTEAFFGQGTRLTVV.

Here the CDR3 DNA reads TGTGCCAGCAGCCAACTTGCGTGGAATTCACCCCTCCACTTT. This codes for CASSQLAWNSPLHF. J is TRBJ1-6 and V is TRBV14; D is uncertain. Trimming pared 2 bases from V and 7 bases from J, leaving 9 bases between. CDR1 and CDR2 from the germline V gene are SGHDN and FVKESK. This CDR3 has 14 amino acids.

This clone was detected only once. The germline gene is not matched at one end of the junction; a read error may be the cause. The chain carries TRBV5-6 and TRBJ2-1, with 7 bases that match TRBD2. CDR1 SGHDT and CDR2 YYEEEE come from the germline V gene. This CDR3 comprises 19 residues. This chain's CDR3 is CASSLLTFPGRGSYNKQFF. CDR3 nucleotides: TGTGCCAGCAGCTTGCTAACTTTTCCAGGGCGGGGGTCCTACAATAAGCAGTTCTTC.

CDR3 region: CASSLDRGRAKNIQYF. CDR3 DNA: TGTGCCAGCAGCTTAGACAGGGGCCGAGCCAAAAACATTCAGTACTTC. This chain links TRBV7-6 with TRBJ2-4, with 7 bases lining up with TRBD1. Germline V gene sequence: CDR1 SGHVS, CDR2 FNYEAQ. The CDR3 is 16 amino acids. V lost 1 base and J lost 0; bases outside the gene matches: 3.

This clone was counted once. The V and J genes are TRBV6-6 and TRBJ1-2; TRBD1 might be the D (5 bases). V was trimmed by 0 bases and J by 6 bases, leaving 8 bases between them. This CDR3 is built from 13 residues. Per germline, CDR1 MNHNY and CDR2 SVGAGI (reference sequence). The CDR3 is CASSYSGGDGYTF. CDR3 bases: TGTGCCAGCAGTTACTCGGGGGGAGATGGCTACACCTTC.

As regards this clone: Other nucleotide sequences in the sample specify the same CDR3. The CDR3 nucleotides are TGTGCCAGCAGCTTGGGGACAGGGGGGGAAAAACTGTTTTTT. It translates to CASSLGTGGEKLFF. The chain recombines TRBV5-5 with TRBJ1-4; 10 nucleotides match TRBD1. The germline gives CDR1 SGHKS, CDR2 YYEKEE (reference sequence). V lost 0 bases, J lost 8 bases, and 1 base stayed unmatched. This CDR3 comprises 14 residues.

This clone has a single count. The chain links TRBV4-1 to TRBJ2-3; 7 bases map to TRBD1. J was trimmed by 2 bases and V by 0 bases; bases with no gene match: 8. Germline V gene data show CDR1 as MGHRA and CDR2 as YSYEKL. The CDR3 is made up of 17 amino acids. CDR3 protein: CASSQDRQGRPTDTQYF. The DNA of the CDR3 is TGCGCCAGCAGCCAAGATCGACAGGGACGTCCCACAGATACGCAGTATTTT.

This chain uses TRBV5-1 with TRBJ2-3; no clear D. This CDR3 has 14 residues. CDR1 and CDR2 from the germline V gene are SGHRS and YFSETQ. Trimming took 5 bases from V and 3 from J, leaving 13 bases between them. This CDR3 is CASSRGDSTDTQYF. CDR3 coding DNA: TGCGCCAGCAGTCGAGGAGACTCTACAGATACGCAGTATTTT.

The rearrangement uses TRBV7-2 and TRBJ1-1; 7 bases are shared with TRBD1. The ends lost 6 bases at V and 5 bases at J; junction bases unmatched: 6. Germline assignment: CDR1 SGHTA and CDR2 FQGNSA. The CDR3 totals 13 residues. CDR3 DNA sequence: TGTGCCAGCAGTCAGGACAGGACGACTGAAGCTTTCTTT. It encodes CASSQDRTTEAFF.

CDR3 bases: TGTGCCAGCAGCTTAGATGTAGCGGGGGTATACAATGAGCAGTTCTTC. This codes for CASSLDVAGVYNEQFF. The rearrangement uses TRBV7-6 and TRBJ2-1, with TRBD2 identical over 9 bases. The V and J ends lost 1 base and 4 bases, in that order; junction bases with no gene match: 5. There are 16 residues in the CDR3. Germline values: CDR1 SGHVS, CDR2 FNYEAQ.

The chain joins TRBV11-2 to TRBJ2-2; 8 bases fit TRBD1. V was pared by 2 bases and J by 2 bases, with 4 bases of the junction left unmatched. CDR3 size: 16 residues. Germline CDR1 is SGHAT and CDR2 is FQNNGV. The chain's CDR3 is CASSLRGQGNTGELFF. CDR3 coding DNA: TGTGCCAGCAGCTTAAGAGGACAGGGAAACACCGGGGAGCTGTTTTTT. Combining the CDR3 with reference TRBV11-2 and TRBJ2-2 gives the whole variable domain EAGVAQSPRYKIIEKRQSVAFWCNPISGHATLYWYQQILGQGPKLLIQFQNNGVVDDSQLPKDRFSAERLKGVDSTLKIQPAKLEDSAVYLCASSLRGQGNTGELFFGEGSRLTVL.